One and the same sample provided the 20 T cell receptor beta chains below, sequenced in a study of T cells in tumors after PD-1 blockade. Generated by immunoSEQ multiplex PCR, the TCRdb table keeps only in-frame clones and is missing some. The profile covers about 60,000 clones, with over 65% appearing a single time and about 4.8% taken by the ten largest. The starting material was PBMCs, obtained after anti-PD-1 treatment. Receptors originate from a human donor with basal cell carcinoma.

This clone has a handful of counts. The V gene is TRBV6-1, the J gene TRBJ1-3; the D is unclear. The ends were cut back, 1 base at V and 2 bases at J, with 9 bases in the middle. Germline lookup yields CDR1 MNHNS and CDR2 SASEGT. This CDR3 has 15 amino acids. CDR3 sequence reads: CASSEVGGTGNTIYF. The CDR3, as DNA: TGTGCCAGCAGTGAAGTAGGAGGGACTGGAAACACCATATATTTT.

The V call is TRBV10-3, the J call TRBJ2-3; 9 bases line up with TRBD2. Trimming at V came to 8 bases and at J to 5 bases, leaving 8 bases not matched to a gene. The CDR3 runs 14 residues. Germline V gives CDR1 ENHRY, CDR2 SYGVKD. The CDR3 spells CAISRGGAEDTQYF. For the CDR3, the DNA is TGTGCCATCTCGCGCGGGGGGGCCGAAGATACGCAGTATTTT.

The chain carries TRBV6-6 and TRBJ1-3, with D perhaps TRBD1 (5 bases). The germline V gene encodes CDR1 MNHNY and CDR2 SVGAGI (reference sequence). The V gene lost 5 bases and the J gene lost 2 bases, with 10 bases spanning the gap. This CDR3 is 14 amino acids long. The DNA for the CDR3 is TGTGCCAGCAGTGCTGGGGCGGCTGGAAACACCATATATTTT. Residues: CASSAGAAGNTIYF.

The genes are TRBV3-1 (or the pseudogene TRBV3-2) and TRBJ2-3, with 9 positions matching TRBD1. This CDR3 comprises 15 residues. The V gene end was trimmed by 1 base and the J gene end by 2 bases; junction bases not matched to a gene: 1. Germline V lookup: CDR1 LGHDT, CDR2 YNNKEL (reference sequence). The CDR3 bases are TGTGCCAGCAGCCAAGGGACAGGGGACACAGATACGCAGTATTTT. Protein sequence: CASSQGTGDTDTQYF.

The V and J genes are TRBV6-6 and TRBJ2-5; 8 positions agree with TRBD1. After removal of 4 bases from V and 4 bases from J, the junction contained 5 bases not matched to a gene. CDR1 is MNHNY, CDR2 SVGAGI, per germline (reference sequence). The CDR3 extends over 14 amino acids. The CDR3 loop reads CASSLDREGETQYF. The CDR3, as DNA: TGTGCCAGCAGTTTGGACAGGGAAGGAGAGACCCAGTACTTC.

V is TRBV19 and J is TRBJ2-2; D is uncertain. This CDR3 spans 13 amino acids. Trimming stripped 6 bases from V and 1 base from J, with 6 bases between. CDR1 and CDR2 from the germline V gene are LNHDA and SQIVND (reference sequence). The CDR3 DNA reads TGTGCCAGTAGGGGTCAGAACACCGGGGAGCTGTTTTTT. This gives the protein CASRGQNTGELFF.

The chain is built from TRBV9 and TRBJ2-3, with 7 positions matching TRBD2. The germline CDR1 and CDR2 sequences are SGDLS and YYNGEE. CDR3 length: 15 residues. V dropped 0 bases and J dropped 4; count of bases not matched to a gene: 5. Here the CDR3 DNA reads TGTGCCAGCAGCGTAGACGGGGGGAGGGCAGATACGCAGTATTTT. Its protein is CASSVDGGRADTQYF.

V gene TRBV7-9 combines with J gene TRBJ1-1; tentatively, D is TRBD1 (5 bases). V was shortened by 4 bases and J by 8 bases, with 17 bases between the two germline ends. Germline V gives CDR1 SEHNR, CDR2 FQNEAQ (reference sequence). The CDR3 loop spans 14 amino acids. The CDR3 coding sequence is TGTGCCAGCAGCTCCACAGGAGGCGCCCTAGAAGCTTTCTTT. Its protein is CASSSTGGALEAFF.

V usage is TRBV7-2 and J usage is TRBJ2-7, with 11 bases identical to TRBD2. Looked up from germline, CDR1 is SGHTA and CDR2 is FQGNSA. This CDR3 has 14 amino acids. The J segment lost 5 bases and the V segment lost 3 bases, leaving 3 bases of the junction unmatched. CDR3 nucleotides: TGTGCCAGCAGCTTGGGACTAGCGGTGGACGAGCAGTACTTC. Protein sequence: CASSLGLAVDEQYF.

This clone was seen a handful of times. This chain links TRBV9 with TRBJ1-1; 7 bases are shared with TRBD1. The trim removed 3 bases at V and 1 base at J, leaving 9 bases unmatched. The length of the CDR3 is 16 residues. CDR1 and CDR2 from the germline V gene are SGDLS and YYNGEE. The CDR3 sequence is CASSGRTGTENTEAFF. CDR3 in DNA: TGTGCCAGCAGCGGCCGGACGGGGACAGAGAACACTGAAGCTTTCTTT.

This chain joins TRBV5-1 and TRBJ2-7, with D possibly called TRBD1 or TRBD2 (6 bases each). The length of the CDR3 is 17 residues. With 1 base removed from V and 2 bases from J, the gap between germline ends came to 19 bases. Looked up from germline, CDR1 is SGHRS and CDR2 is YFSETQ. CDR3 loop: CASSLWGAGGDTYEQYF. CDR3 DNA: TGCGCCAGCAGCTTGTGGGGGGCCGGGGGCGATACCTACGAGCAGTACTTC.

The chain combines TRBV27 with TRBJ1-5, with TRBD1 matching 7 bases. The V segment lost 5 bases and the J segment 6 bases; nucleotides outside the gene matches: 7. The CDR3 consists of 14 residues. Germline assignment: CDR1 MNHEY and CDR2 SMNVEV (reference sequence). Here the CDR3 DNA reads TGTGCCAGCAGTATGTCAGGGGGTAGTCAGCCCCAGCATTTT. The encoded protein is CASSMSGGSQPQHF.

This clone was found a few times. The chain links TRBV2 to TRBJ2-7; 8 nucleotides align to TRBD2. Germline assignment: CDR1 SNHLY and CDR2 FYNNEI. V was pared by 10 bases and J by 8 bases, with 4 bases of the junction left unmatched. The CDR3 runs to 10 residues. CDR3 nucleotides: TGTGCCACAACTAGCGGCCAGCAGTACTTC. Translation gives CATTSGQQYF.

This rearrangement joins TRBV30 to TRBJ1-4; D is possibly TRBD1 (5 bases). This CDR3 has 14 amino acids. Germline assignment: CDR1 GTSNPN and CDR2 SVGIG (reference sequence). With 2 bases removed from V and 7 bases from J, the gap between germline ends came to 14 bases. The CDR3 DNA is TGTGCCTGGAGTTTTGGGGGATCGAGTGAAAAACTGTTTTTT. Its protein is CAWSFGGSSEKLFF.

The chain carries TRBV30 and TRBJ1-2; D call uncertain. The germline V and J ends were trimmed by 4 bases and 8 bases, with 17 bases remaining between them. Germline lookup yields CDR1 GTSNPN and CDR2 SVGIG (reference sequence). CDR3 length equals 13 residues. The CDR3 region is CAWTPGVRRGYTF. DNA for the CDR3: TGTGCCTGGACCCCCGGAGTTCGTCGGGGCTACACCTTC.

This clone was counted between two and nine times. This chain's CDR3 is CASSGQGHGNTIYF. The DNA for the CDR3 is TGTGCCAGCAGCGGACAGGGGCACGGAAACACCATATATTTT. This chain connects TRBV7-2 to TRBJ1-3, with 9 nucleotides matching TRBD1. V was pared by 5 bases and J by 4 bases, with 3 bases of the junction left unmatched. Germline CDR1 and CDR2: SGHTA and FQGNSA. CDR3 length equals 14 residues.

The rearrangement uses TRBV5-6 and TRBJ2-5; 11 nucleotides align to TRBD2. The CDR3 sequence is 16 residues long. Germline-derived CDR1 and CDR2 are SGHDT and YYEEEE. J gave up 1 base and V 3 bases, and 5 bases lay outside the gene matches. The CDR3 loop is CASSSTGTSGQETQYF. The DNA of the CDR3 is TGTGCCAGCAGCTCAACAGGGACTAGCGGCCAAGAGACCCAGTACTTC.

The V call is TRBV5-6, the J call TRBJ2-7; 9 nucleotides match TRBD1. V lost 2 bases, J lost 2 bases, and 2 bases stayed unmatched. Germline V gives CDR1 SGHDT, CDR2 YYEEEE. This CDR3 comprises 14 residues. The CDR3 sequence is CASSFGTGTYEQYF. Written as DNA, the CDR3 is TGTGCCAGCAGCTTTGGGACAGGGACCTACGAGCAGTACTTC. The entire variable domain, with the rest obtained from reference TRBV5-6 and TRBJ2-7, is as follows: DAGVTQSPTHLIKTRGQQVTLRCSPKSGHDTVSWYQQALGQGPQFIFQYYEEEERQRGNFPDRFSGHQFPNYSSELNVNALLLGDSALYLCASSFGTGTYEQYFGPGTRLTVT.

The chain links TRBV30 to TRBJ2-7, with D possibly matching TRBD1 (6 bases). The germline V gene has CDR1 GTSNPN and CDR2 SVGIG (reference sequence). V lost 8 bases and J lost 0, with 14 bases in between. The CDR3 consists of 13 residues. CDR3 residues: CAVGQSNSYEQYF. The CDR3 DNA sequence: TGTGCCGTCGGACAGTCGAACTCCTACGAGCAGTACTTC.

The chain employs TRBV19 and TRBJ1-2; 11 bases align to TRBD1. Trimming removed 1 base from V and 8 bases from J; junction bases left unmatched: 3. Germline assignment: CDR1 LNHDA and CDR2 SQIVND (reference sequence). CDR3 length equals 14 residues. The chain's CDR3 is CASSIGGQGAGYTF. DNA for the CDR3: TGTGCCAGTAGTATAGGAGGACAGGGGGCCGGCTACACCTTC. The full variable domain, in which reference TRBV19 and TRBJ1-2 provide the parts outside the CDR3, is DGGITQSPKYLFRKEGQNVTLSCEQNLNHDAMYWYRQDPGQGLRLIYYSQIVNDFQKGDIAEGYSVSREKKESFPLTVTSAQKNPTAFYLCASSIGGQGAGYTFGSGTRLTVV.